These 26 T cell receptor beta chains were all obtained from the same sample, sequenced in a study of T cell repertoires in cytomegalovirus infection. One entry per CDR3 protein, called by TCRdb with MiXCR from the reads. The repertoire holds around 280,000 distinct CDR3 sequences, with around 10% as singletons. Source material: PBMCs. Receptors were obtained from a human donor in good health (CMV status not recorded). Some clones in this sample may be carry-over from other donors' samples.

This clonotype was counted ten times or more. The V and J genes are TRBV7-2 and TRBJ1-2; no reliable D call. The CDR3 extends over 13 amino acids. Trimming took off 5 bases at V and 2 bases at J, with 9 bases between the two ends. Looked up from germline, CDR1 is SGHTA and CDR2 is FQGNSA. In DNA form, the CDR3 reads TGTGCCAGCAGCCCCCAGAGAAACTATGGCTACACCTTC. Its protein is CASSPQRNYGYTF.

CDR3 nucleotide sequence: TGCAGCGCCCAGGGGGGTACTGGCTACACCTTC. Translation gives CSAQGGTGYTF. This chain links TRBV29-1 with TRBJ1-2; 7 bases align to TRBD1. V was clipped by 7 bases and J by 7 bases; unmatched bases: 6. There are 11 residues in the CDR3. Germline V CDR1 and CDR2: SQVTM, ANQGSEA.

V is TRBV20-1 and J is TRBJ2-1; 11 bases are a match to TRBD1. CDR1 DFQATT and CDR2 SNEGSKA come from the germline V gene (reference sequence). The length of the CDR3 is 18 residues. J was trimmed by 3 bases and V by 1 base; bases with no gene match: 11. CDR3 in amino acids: CSARGFASGQGVYNEQFF. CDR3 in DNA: TGCAGTGCTAGAGGTTTCGCCTCGGGACAGGGGGTCTACAATGAGCAGTTCTTC.

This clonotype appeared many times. The CDR3 sequence: CSVNENLVGNTIYF. The CDR3 region has the DNA TGCAGCGTAAATGAAAATCTAGTCGGAAACACCATATATTTT. The genes are TRBV29-1 and TRBJ1-3; no clear D. Trimming cost V 6 bases and J 4 bases, with 16 bases left between them. From germline, CDR1 is SQVTM and CDR2 ANQGSEA. The CDR3 runs 14 residues.

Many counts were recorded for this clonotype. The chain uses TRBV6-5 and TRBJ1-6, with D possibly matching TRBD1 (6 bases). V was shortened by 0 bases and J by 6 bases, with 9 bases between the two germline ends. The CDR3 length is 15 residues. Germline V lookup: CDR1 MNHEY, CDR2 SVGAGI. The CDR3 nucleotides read TGTGCCAGCAGTTACTCGTTCAGGGGTAATTCACCCCTCCACTTT. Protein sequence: CASSYSFRGNSPLHF.

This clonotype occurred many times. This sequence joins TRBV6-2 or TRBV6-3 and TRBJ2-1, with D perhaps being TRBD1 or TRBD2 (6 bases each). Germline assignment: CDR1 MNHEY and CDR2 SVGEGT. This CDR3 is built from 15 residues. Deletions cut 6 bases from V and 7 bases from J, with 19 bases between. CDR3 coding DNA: TGTGCCAGCAGCCAGGTGGGGGGCACTGGGAATGAGCAGTTCTTC. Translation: CASSQVGGTGNEQFF.

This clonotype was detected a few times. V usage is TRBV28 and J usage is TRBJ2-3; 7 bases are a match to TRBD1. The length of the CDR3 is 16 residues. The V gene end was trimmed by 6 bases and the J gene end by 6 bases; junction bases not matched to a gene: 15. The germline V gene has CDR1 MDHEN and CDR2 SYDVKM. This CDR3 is CASSSPPDRFSDTQYF. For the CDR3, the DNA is TGTGCCAGCAGCTCCCCTCCGGACAGGTTCAGCGATACGCAGTATTTT.

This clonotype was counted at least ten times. CDR3 protein: CASSLGGGLGYEQYF. CDR3 DNA sequence: TGTGCCAGCAGCTTAGGAGGGGGGCTAGGCTACGAGCAGTACTTC. V usage is TRBV7-2 and J usage is TRBJ2-7, with D possibly called TRBD1 or TRBD2 (6 bases each). There are 15 residues in the CDR3. Trimming took 1 base from V and 3 from J, leaving 13 bases between them. Germline V gene sequence: CDR1 SGHTA, CDR2 FQGNSA.

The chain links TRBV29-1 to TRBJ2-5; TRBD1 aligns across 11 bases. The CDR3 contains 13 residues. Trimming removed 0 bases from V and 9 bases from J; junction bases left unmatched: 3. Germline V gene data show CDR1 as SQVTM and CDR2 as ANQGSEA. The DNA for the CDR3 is TGCAGCGTTGAAGATGGGGACAGGGGGGCCCAGTACTTC. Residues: CSVEDGDRGAQYF. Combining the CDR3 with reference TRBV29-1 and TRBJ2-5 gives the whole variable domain SAVISQKPSRDICQRGTSLTIQCQVDSQVTMMFWYRQQPGQSLTLIATANQGSEATYESGFVIDKFPISRPNLTFSTLTVSNMSPEDSSIYLCSVEDGDRGAQYFGPGTRLLVL.

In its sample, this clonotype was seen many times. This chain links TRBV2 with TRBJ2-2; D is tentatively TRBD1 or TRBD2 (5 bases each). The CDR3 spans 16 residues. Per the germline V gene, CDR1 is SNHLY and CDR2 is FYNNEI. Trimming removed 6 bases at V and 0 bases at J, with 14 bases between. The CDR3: CASRLTGTANTGELFF. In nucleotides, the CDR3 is TGTGCCAGCAGACTAACCGGGACGGCGAACACCGGGGAGCTGTTTTTT.

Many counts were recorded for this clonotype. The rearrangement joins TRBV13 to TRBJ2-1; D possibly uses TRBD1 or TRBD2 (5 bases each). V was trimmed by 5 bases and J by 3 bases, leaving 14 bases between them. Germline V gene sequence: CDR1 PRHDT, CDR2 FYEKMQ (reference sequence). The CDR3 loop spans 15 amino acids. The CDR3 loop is CASSVSGRSYNEQFF. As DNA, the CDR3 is TGTGCCAGCAGCGTCTCGGGACGGAGCTACAATGAGCAGTTCTTC.

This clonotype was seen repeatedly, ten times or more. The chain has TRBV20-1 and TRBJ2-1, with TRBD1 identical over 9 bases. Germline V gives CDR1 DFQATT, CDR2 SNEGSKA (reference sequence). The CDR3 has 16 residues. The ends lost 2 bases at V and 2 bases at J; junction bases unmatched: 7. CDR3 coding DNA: TGCAGTGCTAGAACATCCCGGACAGGGGCCTACAATGAGCAGTTCTTC. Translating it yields CSARTSRTGAYNEQFF.

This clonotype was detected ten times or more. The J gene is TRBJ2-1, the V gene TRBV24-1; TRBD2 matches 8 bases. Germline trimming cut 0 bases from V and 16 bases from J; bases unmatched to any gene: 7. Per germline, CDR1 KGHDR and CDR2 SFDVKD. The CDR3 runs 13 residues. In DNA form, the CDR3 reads TGTGCCACCAGTGATTTGCCTGCGGGGGGCCTATTCTTC. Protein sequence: CATSDLPAGGLFF.

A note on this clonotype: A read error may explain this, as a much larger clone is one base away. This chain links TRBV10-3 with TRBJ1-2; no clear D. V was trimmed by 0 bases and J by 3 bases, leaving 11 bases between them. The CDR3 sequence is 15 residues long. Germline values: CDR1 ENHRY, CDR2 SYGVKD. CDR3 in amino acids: CAISESGRTYYGYTF. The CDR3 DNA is TGTGCCATCAGTGAGTCTGGGCGAACTTACTATGGCTACACCTTC.

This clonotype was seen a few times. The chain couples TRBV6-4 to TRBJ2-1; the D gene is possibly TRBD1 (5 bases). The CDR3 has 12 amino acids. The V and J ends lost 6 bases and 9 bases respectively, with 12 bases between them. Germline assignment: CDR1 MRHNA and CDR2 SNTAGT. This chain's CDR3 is CASRQGLGEQFF. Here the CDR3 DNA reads TGTGCCAGCAGGCAGGGTCTCGGTGAGCAGTTCTTC.

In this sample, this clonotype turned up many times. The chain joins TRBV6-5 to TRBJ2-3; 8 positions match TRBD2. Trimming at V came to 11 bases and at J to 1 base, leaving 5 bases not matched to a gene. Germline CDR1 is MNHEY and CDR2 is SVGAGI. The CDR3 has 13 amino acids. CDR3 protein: CAVRGGGTDTQYF. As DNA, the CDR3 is TGTGCCGTCCGGGGGGGCGGCACAGATACGCAGTATTTT.

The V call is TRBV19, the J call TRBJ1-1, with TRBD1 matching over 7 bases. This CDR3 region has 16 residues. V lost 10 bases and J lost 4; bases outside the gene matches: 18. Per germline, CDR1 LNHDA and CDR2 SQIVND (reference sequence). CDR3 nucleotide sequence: TGTGCCACTCAGAGAGAGTCTGGCACAGGGGCCACTGAAGCTTTCTTT. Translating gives CATQRESGTGATEAFF.

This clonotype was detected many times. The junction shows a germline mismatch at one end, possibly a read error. In DNA, the CDR3 is TGTGCTAGCAGCTCCTCTAGCGGGGGGGCCGTGGAGACCCAGTACTTC. This encodes CASSSSSGGAVETQYF. The chain is built from TRBV7-7 and TRBJ2-5; 12 nucleotides agree with TRBD2. Germline CDR1 and CDR2: SSHAT and FNYEAQ (reference sequence). The CDR3 covers 16 residues.

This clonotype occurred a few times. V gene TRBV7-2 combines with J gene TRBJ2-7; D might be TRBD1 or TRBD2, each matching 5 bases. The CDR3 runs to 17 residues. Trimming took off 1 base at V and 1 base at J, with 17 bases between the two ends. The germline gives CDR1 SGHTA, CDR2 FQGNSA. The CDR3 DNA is TGTGCCAGCAGCTTAGGGCCGCCGGGACCGTCATCCTACGAGCAGTACTTC. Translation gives CASSLGPPGPSSYEQYF. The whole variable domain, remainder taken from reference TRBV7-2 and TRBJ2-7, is GAGVSQSPSNKVTEKGKDVELRCDPISGHTALYWYRQSLGQGLEFLIYFQGNSAPDKSGLPSDRFSAERTGGSVSTLTIQRTQQEDSAVYLCASSLGPPGPSSYEQYFGPGTRLTVT.

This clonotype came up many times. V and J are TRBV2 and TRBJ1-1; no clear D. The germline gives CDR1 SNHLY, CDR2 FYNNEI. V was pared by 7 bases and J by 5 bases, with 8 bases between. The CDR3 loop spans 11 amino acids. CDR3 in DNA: TGTGCCAGCATGGGTGGGACTGAAGCTTTCTTT. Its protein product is CASMGGTEAFF.

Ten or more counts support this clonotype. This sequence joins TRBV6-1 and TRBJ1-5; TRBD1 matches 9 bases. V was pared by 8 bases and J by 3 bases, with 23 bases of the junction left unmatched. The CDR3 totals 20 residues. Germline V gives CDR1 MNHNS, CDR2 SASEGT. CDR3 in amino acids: CASGNRTGTGPWPYNQPQHF. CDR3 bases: TGTGCCAGCGGTAACAGGACCGGGACAGGGCCATGGCCCTACAATCAGCCCCAGCATTTT.

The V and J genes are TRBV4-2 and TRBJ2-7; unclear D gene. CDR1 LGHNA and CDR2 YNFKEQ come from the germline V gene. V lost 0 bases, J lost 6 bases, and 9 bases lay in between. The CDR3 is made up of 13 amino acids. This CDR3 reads CASSQDLGCEQYF. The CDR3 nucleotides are TGTGCCAGCAGCCAAGACCTGGGCTGCGAGCAGTACTTC.

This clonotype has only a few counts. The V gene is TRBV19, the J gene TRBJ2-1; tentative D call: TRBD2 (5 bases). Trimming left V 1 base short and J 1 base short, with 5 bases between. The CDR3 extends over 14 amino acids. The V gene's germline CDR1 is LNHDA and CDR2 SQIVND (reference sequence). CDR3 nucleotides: TGTGCCAGTAGTATAGGAGGGTCCTACAATGAGCAGTTCTTC. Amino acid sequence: CASSIGGSYNEQFF.

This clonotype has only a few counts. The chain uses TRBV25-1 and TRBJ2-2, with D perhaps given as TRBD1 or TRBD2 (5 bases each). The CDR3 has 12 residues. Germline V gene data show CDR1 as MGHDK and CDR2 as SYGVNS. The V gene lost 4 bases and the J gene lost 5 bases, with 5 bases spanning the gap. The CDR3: CASSGGTGELFF. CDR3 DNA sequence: TGTGCCAGCAGTGGGGGGACCGGGGAGCTGTTTTTT.

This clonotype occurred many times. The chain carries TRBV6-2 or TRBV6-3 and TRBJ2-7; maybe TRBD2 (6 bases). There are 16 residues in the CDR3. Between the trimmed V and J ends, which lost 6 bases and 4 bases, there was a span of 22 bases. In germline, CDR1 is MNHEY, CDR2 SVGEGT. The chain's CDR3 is CASSPDGGLVRYEQYV. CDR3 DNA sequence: TGTGCCAGCAGCCCCGACGGAGGGCTGGTTAGATACGAGCAGTACGTC.

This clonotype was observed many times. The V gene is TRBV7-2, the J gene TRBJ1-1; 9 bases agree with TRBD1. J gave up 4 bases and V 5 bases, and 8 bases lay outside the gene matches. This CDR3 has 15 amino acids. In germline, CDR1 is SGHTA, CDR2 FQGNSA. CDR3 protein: CASSPRTGDPTEAFF. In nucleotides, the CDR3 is TGTGCCAGCAGCCCACGGACAGGGGATCCCACTGAAGCTTTCTTT.